The 27 T cell receptor beta chains below all came from one sample that was sequenced in a study of spatial heterogeneity in lung cancer. In TCRdb, the 5' RACE reads were re-called with MiXCR into one record per CDR3 protein. Of 10,000 to 15,000 distinct CDR3 sequences in the sample, over 6.5% were seen once. Study-wide results and limits: Tracking of tumor mutation counts was seen in expanded intratumoral alpha and beta TCR counts.

Time point denoted: sample taken at primary tumor resection. No cognate antigen is known for these TCRs. Sample: lung tumor tissue, taken at surgery. The receptor source for this set is a female donor with early-stage non-small cell lung cancer.

This clonotype was observed a few times. This rearrangement joins TRBV11-2 to TRBJ2-3, with unresolved D. The CDR3 sequence is 16 residues long. Trimming removed 5 bases from V and 0 bases from J, with 15 bases in between. Germline V CDR1 and CDR2: SGHAT, FQNNGV. For the CDR3, the DNA is TGTGCCAGCAGCCATGGGTCGGGCTTTAGCACAGATACGCAGTATTTT. This translates into CASSHGSGFSTDTQYF.

This clonotype was seen more than once but under ten times. The chain links TRBV7-6 to TRBJ2-1; D not certain. CDR3 length equals 15 residues. V lost 5 bases and J lost 5, with 16 bases in between. Germline CDR1 and CDR2: SGHVS and FNYEAQ. CDR3 coding DNA: TGTGCCAGCAGCCTGTCAGTCGGCCTCGACAATGAGCAGTTCTTC. Its translation is CASSLSVGLDNEQFF.

This clonotype was seen at least ten times. V is TRBV30 and J is TRBJ2-7; a weak D match, TRBD1 (5 bases). The CDR3 loop spans 11 amino acids. CDR1 and CDR2 from the germline V gene are GTSNPN and SVGIG (reference sequence). V lost 3 bases and J lost 5, with 8 bases in between. CDR3 in amino acids: CAWRVTDEQYF. The DNA for the CDR3 is TGTGCCTGGAGAGTGACAGACGAGCAGTACTTC.

The sample holds many counts of this clonotype. The rearrangement uses TRBV13 and TRBJ1-1, with 8 positions matching TRBD1. Germline V gene data show CDR1 as PRHDT and CDR2 as FYEKMQ (reference sequence). CDR3 length: 16 amino acids. V was pared by 2 bases and J by 5 bases, with 10 bases of the junction left unmatched. The CDR3 nucleotides read TGTGCCAGCAGCTTACCCCCCGACAGGGGTCCAACTGAAGCTTTCTTT. This translates into CASSLPPDRGPTEAFF.

In its sample, this clonotype is medium-sized. The chain has TRBV6-1 and TRBJ2-3; 10 bases align to TRBD2. Per the germline V gene, CDR1 is MNHNS and CDR2 is SASEGT. V trimming: 5 bases; J trimming: 2 bases; junction bases outside the gene matches: 7. The CDR3 extends over 16 amino acids. The CDR3 sequence is CASSPLAGDPTDTQYF. The CDR3 DNA reads TGTGCCAGCAGTCCTCTAGCGGGAGATCCCACAGATACGCAGTATTTT.

This clonotype came up many times. The CDR3 DNA reads as TGCAGTGCTAGAGATTGGACTAGCCCTGAACAAGAGACCCAGTACTTC. Protein sequence: CSARDWTSPEQETQYF. The chain joins TRBV20-1 to TRBJ2-5, with TRBD2 matching 8 bases. CDR3 length: 16 amino acids. The germline V gene has CDR1 DFQATT and CDR2 SNEGSKA (reference sequence). Unmatched junction bases numbered 8, after V lost 0 bases and J lost 2 bases.

This clonotype was seen more than once but under ten times. This chain uses TRBV28 with TRBJ2-7; no clear D. The CDR3 is made up of 11 amino acids. Germline loops: CDR1 MDHEN, CDR2 SYDVKM. V was cut by 2 bases and J by 4 bases, with 3 bases left in between. The CDR3 here is CASSLNYEQYF. The CDR3 region has the DNA TGTGCCAGCAGTTTAAATTACGAGCAGTACTTC.

This clonotype was picked up a small number of times. This sequence joins TRBV29-1 and TRBJ2-7, with D perhaps given as TRBD1 or TRBD2 (5 bases each). The CDR3 contains 12 residues. The V end lost 5 bases, the J end lost 4 bases, and 12 bases lay between the germline ends. CDR1 SQVTM and CDR2 ANQGSEA come from the germline V gene. CDR3 amino acids: CSVSEGPYEQYF. The CDR3 DNA reads TGCAGCGTTTCAGAGGGACCTTACGAGCAGTACTTC.

At least ten counts were recorded for this clonotype. The chain couples TRBV6-1 to TRBJ1-1; TRBD1 aligns across 9 bases. The V gene's germline CDR1 is MNHNS and CDR2 SASEGT. The CDR3 spans 16 residues. V trimming: 4 bases; J trimming: 0 bases; junction bases outside the gene matches: 6. In DNA, the CDR3 is TGTGCCAGCAGTGCACAGGGGGCAAGGGTGAACACTGAAGCTTTCTTT. Amino acid sequence: CASSAQGARVNTEAFF.

Judged by abundance, this clonotype is medium-sized (0.01 to 0.1%). The chain carries TRBV27 and TRBJ2-7, with D hard to call. CDR1 and CDR2 (germline): MNHEY, SMNVEV (reference sequence). This CDR3 has 13 amino acids. Trimming pared 5 bases from V and 2 bases from J, leaving 10 bases between. CDR3 sequence reads: CASSRTVPYEQYF. CDR3 in DNA: TGTGCCAGCAGTCGGACCGTGCCCTACGAGCAGTACTTC.

There are many counts of this clonotype. The rearrangement uses TRBV12-3 or TRBV12-4 and TRBJ2-3; D gene ambiguous. The CDR3 is made up of 13 amino acids. V lost 4 bases and J 2 bases, leaving 7 bases between the germline ends. CDR3 in amino acids: CASSSRNTDTQYF. CDR3 nucleotide sequence: TGTGCCAGCAGTTCCCGCAACACAGATACGCAGTATTTT.

This clonotype is classed as medium-sized. The chain combines TRBV6-2 or TRBV6-3 with TRBJ2-7; 7 bases agree with TRBD1. Germline CDR1 MNHEY, CDR2 SVGEGT. This CDR3 has 12 amino acids. V trimming: 4 bases; J trimming: 3 bases; junction bases outside the gene matches: 0. This chain's CDR3 is CASSWTGYEQYF. The CDR3 DNA sequence: TGTGCCAGCAGTTGGACAGGCTACGAGCAGTACTTC.

Many counts were recorded for this clonotype. This chain connects TRBV19 to TRBJ2-7, with D possibly TRBD2 on 5 matching bases. Trimming pared 6 bases from V and 2 bases from J, leaving 14 bases between. The V gene's germline CDR1 is LNHDA and CDR2 SQIVND (reference sequence). This CDR3 has 14 amino acids. The CDR3 sequence is CASSLTPGTYEQYF. CDR3 nucleotide sequence: TGTGCCAGTAGCCTCACCCCGGGGACCTACGAGCAGTACTTC.

This clonotype was seen more than once but under ten times. V and J are TRBV15 and TRBJ1-2; 7 bases are shared with TRBD1. V lost 1 base and J lost 5; bases outside the gene matches: 7. Per the germline V gene, CDR1 is LNHNV and CDR2 is YYDKDF (reference sequence). The CDR3 is made up of 15 amino acids. This CDR3 reads CATSRAQGEWYGYTF. The CDR3 DNA reads TGTGCCACCAGCAGAGCTCAGGGGGAGTGGTATGGCTACACCTTC.

This clonotype was recorded at least ten times. This sequence joins TRBV4-3 and TRBJ2-7; a possible D gene is TRBD1 (6 bases). The CDR3 has 14 amino acids. V was clipped by 3 bases and J by 3 bases, with 12 bases between them. Germline lookup yields CDR1 LGHNA and CDR2 YSLEER. CDR3 DNA sequence: TGCGCCAGCAGCCACGGGACACAGTACTACGAGCAGTACTTC. It translates to CASSHGTQYYEQYF.

This clonotype is deemed medium-sized. The genes are TRBV7-9 and TRBJ2-7; TRBD1 or TRBD2 may be the D gene (5 bases each). The CDR3 sequence is 15 residues long. Trimming removed 7 bases at V and 2 bases at J, with 18 bases between. CDR1 and CDR2 from the germline V gene are SEHNR and FQNEAQ (reference sequence). CDR3 in amino acids: CASNSPFGGTYEQYF. CDR3 DNA: TGTGCCAGCAACTCCCCTTTTGGGGGAACCTACGAGCAGTACTTC.

This clonotype is labeled medium-sized. The V and J genes are TRBV5-4 and TRBJ1-6; D gene uncertain. The CDR3 is 14 residues long. The V end lost 5 bases, the J end lost 10 bases, and 16 bases lay between the germline ends. The germline V gene encodes CDR1 SGHNT and CDR2 YYREEE (reference sequence). CDR3 bases: TGTGCCAGCAGGGATAAGCAACCCGGGTCACCCCTCCACTTT. Its translation: CASRDKQPGSPLHF. Using reference TRBV5-4 and TRBJ1-6 for the parts outside the CDR3, the full variable domain is ETGVTQSPTHLIKTRGQQVTLRCSSQSGHNTVSWYQQALGQGPQFIFQYYREEENGRGNFPPRFSGLQFPNYSSELNVNALELDDSALYLCASRDKQPGSPLHFGNGTRLTVT.

This clonotype was seen repeatedly, ten times or more. The V and J genes are TRBV12-3 or TRBV12-4 and TRBJ2-1; 13 nucleotides line up with TRBD2. This CDR3 has 14 amino acids. V gave up 10 bases and J gave up 8 bases; unmatched junction bases: 8. The CDR3 is CATATSGRAHEQFF. The CDR3 DNA sequence: TGTGCCACCGCTACTAGCGGGAGGGCCCATGAGCAGTTCTTC.

This clonotype is medium-sized by share. The rearrangement uses TRBV11-2 and TRBJ1-6; no reliable D call. The CDR3 contains 14 residues. Germline CDR1 is SGHAT and CDR2 is FQNNGV. V was shortened by 2 bases and J by 6 bases, with 8 bases between the two germline ends. CDR3 DNA: TGTGCCAGCAGCTTACATCTTATTAATTCACCCCTCCACTTT. Protein sequence: CASSLHLINSPLHF.

In its sample, this clonotype ranks as medium-sized. The chain recombines TRBV6-5 with TRBJ2-3, with D perhaps matching TRBD2 (5 bases). Trimming removed 6 bases at V and 5 bases at J, with 12 bases between. Germline-derived CDR1 and CDR2 are MNHEY and SVGAGI. CDR3 length: 13 amino acids. CDR3 DNA: TGTGCCAGCAGGTCCCGGAGGTTAGATACGCAGTATTTT. It encodes CASRSRRLDTQYF.

By its share, this clonotype is medium-sized (0.01 to 0.1%). The chain is built from TRBV4-2 and TRBJ2-4; D is uncertain. The CDR3 has 14 amino acids. Deletions cut 2 bases from V and 0 bases from J, with 5 bases between. Germline CDR1 and CDR2: LGHNA and YNFKEQ. DNA of the CDR3: TGTGCCAGCAGCCAAAGCTTAGCCAAAAACATTCAGTACTTC. Amino acids: CASSQSLAKNIQYF.

This clonotype is deemed medium-sized. The chain employs TRBV2 and TRBJ2-5; D not certain. V gave up 8 bases and J gave up 2 bases, with 6 bases separating them. CDR3 size: 11 residues. Per the germline V gene, CDR1 is SNHLY and CDR2 is FYNNEI. The CDR3 loop is CASSRQETQYF. The CDR3 coding sequence is TGTGCCAGCTCGAGACAAGAGACCCAGTACTTC.

This clonotype was counted many times. The chain uses TRBV5-1 and TRBJ2-7, with 7 bases that match TRBD1. V lost 5 bases and J lost 7; bases outside the gene matches: 12. The length of the CDR3 is 14 residues. The germline CDR1 and CDR2 sequences are SGHRS and YFSETQ. The CDR3 nucleotides are TGCGCCAGCAGGGCCGGGACAGAGTACGTGGAGCAGTACTTC. Protein product: CASRAGTEYVEQYF.

This clonotype was picked up many times. The rearrangement uses TRBV7-3 and TRBJ2-3, with 9 positions matching TRBD2. The germline CDR1 and CDR2 sequences are SGHTA and FQGTGA. Trimming at V came to 2 bases and at J to 3 bases, leaving 0 bases not matched to a gene. The CDR3 sequence is 14 residues long. The CDR3 sequence: CASSLAGGTDTQYF. CDR3 nucleotides: TGTGCCAGCAGCTTAGCGGGAGGGACAGATACGCAGTATTTT.

This clonotype is labeled medium-sized. The chain links TRBV12-3 or TRBV12-4 to TRBJ1-6; D is possibly TRBD1 (5 bases). V shed 5 bases and J shed 10 bases, with 15 bases lying between them. CDR3 length equals 14 residues. CDR3 sequence: CASSLRGPGSPLHF. CDR3 DNA: TGTGCCAGCAGTCTTCGGGGCCCGGGGTCACCCCTCCACTTT.

CDR3 bases: TGTGCCAGCAGCTTTGTGGCTGGACGCTCTGGAAACACCATATATTTT. It translates to CASSFVAGRSGNTIYF. V gene TRBV7-9 combines with J gene TRBJ1-3; D ambiguous. The CDR3 covers 16 residues. Germline V lookup: CDR1 SEHNR, CDR2 FQNEAQ (reference sequence). The V end was cut by 3 bases, the J end by 0 bases, with 12 bases between.

This clonotype was seen repeatedly, ten times or more. V usage is TRBV28 and J usage is TRBJ1-1, with 8 bases identical to TRBD1. The V segment lost 7 bases and the J segment 4 bases; nucleotides outside the gene matches: 8. Per germline, CDR1 MDHEN and CDR2 SYDVKM. This CDR3 spans 14 amino acids. This CDR3 is CASTGGARGTEAFF. The CDR3 DNA sequence: TGTGCCAGCACAGGGGGCGCGAGGGGCACTGAAGCTTTCTTT.